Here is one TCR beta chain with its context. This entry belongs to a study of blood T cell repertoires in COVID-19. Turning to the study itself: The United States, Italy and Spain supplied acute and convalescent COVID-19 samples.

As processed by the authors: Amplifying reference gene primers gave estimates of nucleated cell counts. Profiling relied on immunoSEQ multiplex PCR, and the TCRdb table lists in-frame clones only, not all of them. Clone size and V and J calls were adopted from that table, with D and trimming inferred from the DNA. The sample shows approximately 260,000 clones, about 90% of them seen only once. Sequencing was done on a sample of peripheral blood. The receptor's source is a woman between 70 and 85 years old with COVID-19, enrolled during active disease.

CDR3 DNA: TGCGAGCGACAGAGTTACAATGAGCAGTTCTTC. This translates into CERQSYNEQFF. This chain connects TRBV23-1 to TRBJ2-1; D perhaps matches TRBD1 (5 bases). TRBV23-1 is flagged as an ORF with uncertain function. This CDR3 spans 11 amino acids.